The 13 T cell receptor beta chains below were found in one sample sequenced in a study of post-analysis software for immune sequencing data. Findings and limits, study-wide: Higher frequency in patients than in controls was seen for about five TRBV segments, with TRBV5-6, TRBV5-1 and TRBV20-1 among them.

The TCR beta cDNA libraries contained unique molecular identifiers. TCRdb re-called the PCR reads through MiXCR, storing one row per CDR3 protein. Of hundreds of thousands of distinct CDR3 sequences listed, roughly 30% were seen once; the top ten hold roughly 0.54%. These receptors' targets are unknown. The sample comprised blood. All receptors come from a girl aged 10 to 17 with multiple sclerosis.

The V call is TRBV11-2, the J call TRBJ2-1; the D is unclear. The CDR3 covers 15 residues. Germline V gene lookup returns CDR1 SGHAT and CDR2 FQNNGV. Trimming shortened V by 3 bases and J by 3 bases, and 12 bases separated the two germline ends. The CDR3 DNA reads TGTGCCAGCAGCTTCGCCGGATTCGGCTACAATGAGCAGTTCTTC. It yields the protein CASSFAGFGYNEQFF.

In this sample, this clonotype turned up a few times. The chain links TRBV20-1 to TRBJ1-2; perhaps TRBD1 as D (5 bases). The CDR3 is made up of 12 amino acids. CDR1 and CDR2 from the germline V gene are DFQATT and SNEGSKA (reference sequence). CDR3 region: CGGRGVNYGYTF. The CDR3 bases are TGCGGGGGACGTGGCGTTAACTATGGCTACACCTTC.

The table lists this clonotype with a few counts. This chain uses TRBV20-1 with TRBJ2-3, with D possibly called TRBD1 or TRBD2 (5 bases each). Germline values: CDR1 DFQATT, CDR2 SNEGSKA (reference sequence). The CDR3 has 15 amino acids. Trimming pared 6 bases from V and 0 bases from J, leaving 16 bases between. For the CDR3, the DNA is TGCAGTGCACCGAGGGGACGGATGAGCACAGATACGCAGTATTTT. Translating gives CSAPRGRMSTDTQYF.

The sample holds a few counts of this clonotype. The chain joins TRBV29-1 to TRBJ2-1; 11 nucleotides align to TRBD2. Germline assignment: CDR1 SQVTM and CDR2 ANQGSEA. The CDR3 spans 18 residues. The trim removed 5 bases at V and 3 bases at J, leaving 15 bases unmatched. The CDR3 reads CSVPRLAGPSGVYNEQFF. The CDR3 nucleotides are TGCAGCGTTCCCCGACTAGCGGGACCCTCGGGGGTCTACAATGAGCAGTTCTTC.

The CDR3, as DNA: TGTGCCAGCACCAGGAGCGTGAATTCACCCCTCCACTTT. Translating gives CASTRSVNSPLHF. The chain links TRBV28 to TRBJ1-6; D is ambiguous. Trimming pared 7 bases from V and 7 bases from J, leaving 11 bases between. Germline V gives CDR1 MDHEN, CDR2 SYDVKM. This CDR3 comprises 13 residues.

The chain combines TRBV20-1 with TRBJ2-1; D gene unclear. This CDR3 has 15 residues. Trimming left V 0 bases short and J 7 bases short, with 16 bases between. Germline values: CDR1 DFQATT, CDR2 SNEGSKA (reference sequence). CDR3 nucleotides: TGCAGTGCTAGAGATTACCACCGCGGCTTAAATGAGCAGTTCTTC. It encodes CSARDYHRGLNEQFF.

This chain uses TRBV28 with TRBJ2-5, with D tentatively TRBD1 (6 bases). The germline gives CDR1 MDHEN, CDR2 SYDVKM. The CDR3 length is 12 residues. Deletions cut 6 bases from V and 12 bases from J, with 17 bases between. The CDR3 spells CASSLNRDIKYF. CDR3 in DNA: TGTGCCAGCAGCCTAAACCGGGACATCAAGTACTTC.

The CDR3, as DNA: TGCGCCAGCAGCCAAGTCCGGGGGGCCAGTGGCTACACCTTC. Translation: CASSQVRGASGYTF. The chain joins TRBV4-3 to TRBJ1-2, with D perhaps TRBD1 (6 bases). The ends were cut back, 1 base at V and 7 bases at J, with 13 bases in the middle. The germline V gene encodes CDR1 LGHNA and CDR2 YSLEER. This CDR3 region has 14 residues.

V is TRBV7-9 and J is TRBJ2-3, with 15 bases identical to TRBD2. CDR3 size: 20 residues. Germline lookup yields CDR1 SEHNR and CDR2 FQNEAQ (reference sequence). V shed 2 bases, J shed 3 bases, and the junction held 12 bases outside the gene matches. CDR3 coding DNA: TGTGCCAGCAGCTTACCGTTCCCGGGACTAGCGGGAGGAAGAACAGATACGCAGTATTTT. Translating it yields CASSLPFPGLAGGRTDTQYF.

This chain's CDR3 is CAISEFVTPAGYTF. CDR3 nucleotide sequence: TGTGCCATCAGTGAGTTCGTGACACCGGCGGGCTACACCTTC. The rearrangement joins TRBV10-3 to TRBJ1-2; D is undetermined. V lost 1 base to trimming and J lost 8 bases, with 14 bases between them. The CDR3 sequence is 14 residues long. Germline V gene data show CDR1 as ENHRY and CDR2 as SYGVKD.

This clonotype was counted a single time. The V and J genes are TRBV5-1 and TRBJ2-3; a weak D match, TRBD2 (5 bases). Trimming shortened V by 4 bases and J by 5 bases, and 17 bases separated the two germline ends. Germline CDR1 and CDR2: SGHRS and YFSETQ. The CDR3 consists of 15 residues. CDR3 protein: CASSVSVPVQDTQYF. CDR3 nucleotides: TGCGCCAGCAGCGTTAGCGTTCCAGTACAAGATACGCAGTATTTT.

The chain couples TRBV5-6 to TRBJ2-5, with TRBD2 as a possible D gene (5 bases). There are 15 residues in the CDR3. V was trimmed by 2 bases and J by 5 bases, leaving 16 bases between them. Per germline, CDR1 SGHDT and CDR2 YYEEEE. CDR3 in DNA: TGTGCCAGCAGCTTTGGATTTCGGGGTGGGGAGACCCAGTACTTC. This encodes CASSFGFRGGETQYF.

The J gene is TRBJ2-7, the V gene TRBV7-6, with TRBD2 identical over 8 bases. Trimming removed 5 bases from V and 3 bases from J; junction bases left unmatched: 12. From germline, CDR1 is SGHVS and CDR2 FNYEAQ. The CDR3 is made up of 16 amino acids. The CDR3 sequence is CASSPGSGGSFYEQYF. DNA of the CDR3: TGTGCCAGCAGCCCAGGGTCGGGGGGGTCCTTCTACGAGCAGTACTTC.